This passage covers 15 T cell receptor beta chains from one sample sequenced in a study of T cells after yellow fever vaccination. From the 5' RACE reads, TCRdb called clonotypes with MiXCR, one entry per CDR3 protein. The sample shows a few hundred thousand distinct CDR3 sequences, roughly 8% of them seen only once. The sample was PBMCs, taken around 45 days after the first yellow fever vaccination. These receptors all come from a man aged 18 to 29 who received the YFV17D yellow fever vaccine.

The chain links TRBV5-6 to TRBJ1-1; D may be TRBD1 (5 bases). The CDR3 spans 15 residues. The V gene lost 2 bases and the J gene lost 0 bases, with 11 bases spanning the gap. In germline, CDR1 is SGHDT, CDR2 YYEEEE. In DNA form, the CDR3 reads TGTGCCAGCAGCTTTAGGTCAGGGCTGAACACTGAAGCTTTCTTT. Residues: CASSFRSGLNTEAFF. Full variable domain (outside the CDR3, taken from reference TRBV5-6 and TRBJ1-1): DAGVTQSPTHLIKTRGQQVTLRCSPKSGHDTVSWYQQALGQGPQFIFQYYEEEERQRGNFPDRFSGHQFPNYSSELNVNALLLGDSALYLCASSFRSGLNTEAFFGQGTRLTVV.

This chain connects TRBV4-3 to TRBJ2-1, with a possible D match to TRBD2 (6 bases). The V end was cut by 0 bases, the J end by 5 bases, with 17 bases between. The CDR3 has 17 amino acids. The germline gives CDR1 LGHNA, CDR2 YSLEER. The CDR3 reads CASSQEGGERVNNEQFF. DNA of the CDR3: TGCGCCAGCAGCCAAGAAGGAGGCGAGCGGGTAAACAATGAGCAGTTCTTC.

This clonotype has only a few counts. The CDR3 spells CASSPSQAREPYNSPLHF. CDR3 DNA sequence: TGTGCCAGCTCACCCTCACAGGCCAGGGAACCTTATAATTCACCCCTCCACTTT. This rearrangement joins TRBV18 to TRBJ1-6; D perhaps matches TRBD1 (5 bases). With 3 bases removed from V and 4 bases from J, the gap between germline ends came to 19 bases. Germline loops: CDR1 KGHSH, CDR2 LQKENI. The length of the CDR3 is 18 residues. Full variable domain (rest looked up from reference TRBV18 and TRBJ1-6): NAGVMQNPRHLVRRRGQEARLRCSPMKGHSHVYWYRQLPEEGLKFMVYLQKENIIDESGMPKERFSAEFPKEGPSILRIQQVVRGDSAAYFCASSPSQAREPYNSPLHFGNGTRLTVT.

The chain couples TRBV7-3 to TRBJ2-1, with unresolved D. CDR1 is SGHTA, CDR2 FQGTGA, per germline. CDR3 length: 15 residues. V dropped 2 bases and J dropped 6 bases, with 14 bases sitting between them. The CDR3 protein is CASSLGPLVVNEQFF. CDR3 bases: TGTGCCAGCAGCTTAGGACCCCTGGTCGTCAATGAGCAGTTCTTC.

The CDR3 DNA reads TGCAGCGTTGAAGATCGGCGTAGGGGTCAAAGCTCCTACGAGCAGTACTTC. It yields the protein CSVEDRRRGQSSYEQYF. The J gene is TRBJ2-7, the V gene TRBV29-1, with TRBD1 as a possible D gene (5 bases). Germline V gives CDR1 SQVTM, CDR2 ANQGSEA. V was clipped by 0 bases and J by 0 bases, with 18 bases between them. The CDR3 is 17 amino acids.

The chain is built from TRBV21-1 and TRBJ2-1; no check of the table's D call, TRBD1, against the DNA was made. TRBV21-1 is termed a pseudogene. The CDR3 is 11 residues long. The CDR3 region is CASSKGRARFF. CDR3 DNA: TGTGCCAGCAGCAAAGGCAGGGCGAGGTTCTTC.

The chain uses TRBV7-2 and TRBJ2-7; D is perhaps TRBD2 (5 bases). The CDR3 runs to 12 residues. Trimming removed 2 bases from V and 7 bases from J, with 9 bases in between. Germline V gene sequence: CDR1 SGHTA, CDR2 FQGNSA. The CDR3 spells CASSLIRGEQYF. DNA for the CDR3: TGTGCCAGCAGCTTAATCCGCGGGGAGCAGTACTTC.

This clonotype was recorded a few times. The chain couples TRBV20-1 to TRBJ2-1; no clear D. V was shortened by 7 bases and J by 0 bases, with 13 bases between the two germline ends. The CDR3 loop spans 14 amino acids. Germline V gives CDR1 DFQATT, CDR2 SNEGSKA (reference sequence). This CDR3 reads CSGNVQSSYNEQFF. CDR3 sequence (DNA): TGCAGTGGCAATGTACAGAGCTCCTACAATGAGCAGTTCTTC.

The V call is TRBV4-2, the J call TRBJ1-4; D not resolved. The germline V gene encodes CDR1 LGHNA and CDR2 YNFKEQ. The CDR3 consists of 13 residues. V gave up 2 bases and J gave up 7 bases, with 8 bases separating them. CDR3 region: CASSQQSGEKLFF. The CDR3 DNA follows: TGTGCCAGCAGCCAACAGAGCGGTGAAAAACTGTTTTTT.

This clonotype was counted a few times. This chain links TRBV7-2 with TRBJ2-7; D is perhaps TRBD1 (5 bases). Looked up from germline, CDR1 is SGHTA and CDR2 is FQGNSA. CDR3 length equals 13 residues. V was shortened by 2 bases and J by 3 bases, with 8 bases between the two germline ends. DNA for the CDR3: TGTGCCAGCAGCTTATCAGGGTACTACGAGCAGTACGTC. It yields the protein CASSLSGYYEQYV.

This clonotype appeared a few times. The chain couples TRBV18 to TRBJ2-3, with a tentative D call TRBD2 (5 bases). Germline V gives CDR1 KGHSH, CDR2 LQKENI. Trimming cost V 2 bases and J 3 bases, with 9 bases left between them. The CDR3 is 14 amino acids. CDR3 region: CASSPETGTDTQYF. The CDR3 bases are TGTGCCAGCTCACCAGAGACGGGGACAGATACGCAGTATTTT.

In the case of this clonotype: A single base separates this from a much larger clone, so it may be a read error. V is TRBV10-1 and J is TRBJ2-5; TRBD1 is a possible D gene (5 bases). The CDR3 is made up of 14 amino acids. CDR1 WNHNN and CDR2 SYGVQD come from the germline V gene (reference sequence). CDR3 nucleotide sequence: TGCGCCAGCAGTGGGACAACGTCCGGTGAGACCCTGTACTTC. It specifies CASSGTTSGETLYF.

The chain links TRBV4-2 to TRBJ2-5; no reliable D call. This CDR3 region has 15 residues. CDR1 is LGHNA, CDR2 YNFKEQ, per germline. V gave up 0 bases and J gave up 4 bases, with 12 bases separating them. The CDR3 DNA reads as TGTGCCAGCAGCCAAGACCTCACGGCAGGAGAGACCCAGTACTTC. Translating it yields CASSQDLTAGETQYF.

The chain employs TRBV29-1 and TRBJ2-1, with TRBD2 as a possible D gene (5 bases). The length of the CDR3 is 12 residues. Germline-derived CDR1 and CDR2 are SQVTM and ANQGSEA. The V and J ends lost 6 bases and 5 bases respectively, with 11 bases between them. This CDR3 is CSVRDLNNEQFF. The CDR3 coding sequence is TGCAGCGTCCGGGATTTAAACAATGAGCAGTTCTTC.

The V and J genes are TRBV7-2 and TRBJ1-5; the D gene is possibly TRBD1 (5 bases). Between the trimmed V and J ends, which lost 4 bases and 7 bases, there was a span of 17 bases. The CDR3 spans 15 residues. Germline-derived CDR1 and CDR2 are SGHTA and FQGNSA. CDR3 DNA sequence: TGTGCCAGCAGCTCCCGGTTTGGGACCCAGCAGCCCCAGCATTTT. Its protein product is CASSSRFGTQQPQHF.